This TCR beta chain comes out of a study of shared clonotypes between healthy human individuals. Trimming left V 2 bases short and J 8 bases short, with 16 bases between. The CDR3 loop spans 15 amino acids. Germline lookup yields CDR1 MGHRA and CDR2 YSYEKL. The run depth of the assay was deep. Sequenced by immunoSEQ multiplex PCR; TCRdb stores in-frame clones only, minus some. Of roughly 680,000 clones in the sample, 55% to 80% were seen once. Sequenced input: memory CD4+ T cells sorted from blood. Stated subset: CD45RA-negative fraction. The rearrangement joins TRBV4-1 to TRBJ2-1; D may be TRBD2 (7 bases). This TCR came from a woman younger than 45 in good health. The CDR3 coding sequence is TGCGCCAGCAGCCAATTGCCTACAGGGAGGGATGAGCAGTTCTTC. Its translation is CASSQLPTGRDEQFF.